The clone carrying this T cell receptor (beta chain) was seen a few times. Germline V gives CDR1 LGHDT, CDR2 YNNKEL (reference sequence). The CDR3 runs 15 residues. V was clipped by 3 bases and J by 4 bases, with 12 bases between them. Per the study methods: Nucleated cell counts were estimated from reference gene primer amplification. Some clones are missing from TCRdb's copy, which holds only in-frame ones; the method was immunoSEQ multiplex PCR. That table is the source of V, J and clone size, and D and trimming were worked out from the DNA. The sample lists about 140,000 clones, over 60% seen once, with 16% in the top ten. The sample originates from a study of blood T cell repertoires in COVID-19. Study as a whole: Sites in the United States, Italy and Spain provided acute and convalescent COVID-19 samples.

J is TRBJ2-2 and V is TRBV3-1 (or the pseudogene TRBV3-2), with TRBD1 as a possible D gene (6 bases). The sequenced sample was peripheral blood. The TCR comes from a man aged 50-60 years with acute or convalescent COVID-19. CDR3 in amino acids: CASSQGRGGTGELFF. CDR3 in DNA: TGTGCCAGCAGCCAGGGCAGGGGCGGCACCGGGGAGCTGTTTTTT.